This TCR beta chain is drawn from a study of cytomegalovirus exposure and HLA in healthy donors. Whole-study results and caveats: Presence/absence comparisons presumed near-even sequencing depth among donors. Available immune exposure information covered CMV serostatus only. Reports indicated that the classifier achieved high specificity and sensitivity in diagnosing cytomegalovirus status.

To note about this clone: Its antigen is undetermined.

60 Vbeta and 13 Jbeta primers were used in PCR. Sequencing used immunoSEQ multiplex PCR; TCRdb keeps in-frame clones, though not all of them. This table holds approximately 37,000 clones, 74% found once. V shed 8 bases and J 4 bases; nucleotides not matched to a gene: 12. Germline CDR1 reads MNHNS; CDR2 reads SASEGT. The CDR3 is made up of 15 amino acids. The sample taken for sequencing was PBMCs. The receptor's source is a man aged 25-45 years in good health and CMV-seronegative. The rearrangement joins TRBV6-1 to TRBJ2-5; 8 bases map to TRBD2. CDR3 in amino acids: CASGLGSSGGETQYF. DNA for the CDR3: TGTGCCAGCGGCCTCGGTTCCAGCGGGGGAGAGACCCAGTACTTC.